This TCR beta chain comes out of a study of cytomegalovirus exposure and HLA in healthy donors. J gave up 2 bases and V 0 bases, and 4 bases lay outside the gene matches. The CDR3 has 15 amino acids. The V gene's germline CDR1 is SGDLS and CDR2 YYNGEE. The study ran its PCR with 60 Vbeta and 13 Jbeta primers. Generated by immunoSEQ multiplex PCR, the TCRdb table keeps only in-frame clones and is missing some. The sample has around 100,000 clones; 84% are singletons. Study-wide results and limits: Despite most TCR sequences being rare, some public TCRs occurred in many donors. TRBV6-2, TRBV6-3 and some other V segments were unresolvable in 87-base-pair reads. TCR beta V- and J-gene trimming was later associated with a missense DCLRE1C variant.

For this clone: The antigen is unknown.

The gene calls are TRBV9 and TRBJ2-7, with 8 positions matching TRBD2. This clonotype was sampled from a woman younger than 30 in good health and CMV-seronegative. The specimen was PBMCs. Here the CDR3 reads CASSVGVAGTYEQYF. CDR3 DNA sequence: TGTGCCAGCAGCGTAGGTGTAGCGGGGACCTACGAGCAGTACTTC.